This TCR beta chain was profiled in a study of control samples from healthy donors and cancer patients. TCRdb's copy holds only in-frame clones and misses some; the assay was immunoSEQ multiplex PCR. This table holds fewer than 70,000 clones, about 80% found once. Trimming stripped 6 bases from V and 2 bases from J, with 13 bases between. The CDR3 loop spans 14 amino acids. Germline loops: CDR1 MNHEY, CDR2 SMNVEV (reference sequence). The chain links TRBV27 to TRBJ1-1, with D uncertain. The TCR originated in a woman aged 45-59 years with lung cancer. Specimen: PBMCs. CDR3 loop: CASSPPRFNTEAFF. CDR3 nucleotide sequence: TGTGCCAGCAGCCCCCCCCGATTTAACACTGAAGCTTTCTTT.